This TCR beta chain comes out of a study of blood T cells in healthy people across ages. Study results and limitations: Naive T cell percentage strongly correlated with TCR beta diversity.

Using a J-beta primer mix together with a sample-barcoded 5' primer, a second PCR was run for about 6 to 11 cycles. TCRdb itself ran the 5' RACE reads through MiXCR, one entry per CDR3 protein. This table has roughly 1.4 million distinct CDR3 sequences, roughly 64% appearing once. Concerning this clonotype: The antigen remains undetermined.

CDR3 size: 16 residues. Germline CDR1 reads LGHNA; CDR2 reads YSLEER. With 0 bases removed from V and 5 bases from J, the gap between germline ends came to 16 bases. J is TRBJ1-1 and V is TRBV4-3; unclear D gene. The sequenced sample consisted of blood. This sequence was found in a man aged 18 to 29 in good health. CDR3 amino acids: CASSQDRALGGTEAFF. In DNA form, the CDR3 reads TGCGCCAGCAGCCAAGATAGGGCCCTGGGAGGTACTGAAGCTTTCTTT.